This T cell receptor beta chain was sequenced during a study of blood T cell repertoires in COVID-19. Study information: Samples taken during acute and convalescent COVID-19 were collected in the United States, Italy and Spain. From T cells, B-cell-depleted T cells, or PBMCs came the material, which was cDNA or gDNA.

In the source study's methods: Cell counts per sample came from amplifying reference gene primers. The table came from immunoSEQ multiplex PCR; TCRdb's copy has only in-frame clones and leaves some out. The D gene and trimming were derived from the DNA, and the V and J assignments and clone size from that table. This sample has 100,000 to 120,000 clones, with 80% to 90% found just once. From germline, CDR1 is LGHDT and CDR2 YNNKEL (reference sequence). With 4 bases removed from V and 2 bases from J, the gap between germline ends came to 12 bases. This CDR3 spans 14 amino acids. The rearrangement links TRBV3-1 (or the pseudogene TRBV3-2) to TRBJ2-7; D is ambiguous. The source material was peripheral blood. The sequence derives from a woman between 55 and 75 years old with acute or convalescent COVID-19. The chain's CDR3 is CASSPHGQPYEQYF. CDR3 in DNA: TGTGCCAGCAGCCCGCACGGTCAACCCTACGAGCAGTACTTC.